This T cell receptor beta chain was observed in a study of blood T cell repertoires in COVID-19. Study as a whole: Samples of COVID-19 (acute and convalescent) were obtained from the United States, Italy and Spain. In each case, the material was cDNA or gDNA derived from T cells, B-cell-depleted T cells, or PBMCs.

CDR3 length: 12 residues. The V gene lost 8 bases and the J gene lost 0 bases, with 7 bases spanning the gap. Germline V gives CDR1 MNHEY, CDR2 SVGAGI. Authors' processing steps: Quantification of nucleated cells was approximated via reference gene primer amplification. Sequencing used immunoSEQ multiplex PCR; TCRdb keeps in-frame clones, though not all of them. For V, J and clone size, that table is used; D and trimming come from the DNA. The sample has about 140,000 clones; around 73% are singletons. Sample: peripheral blood. This sequence originates from a woman in her 50s with active or convalescent COVID-19. The V gene is TRBV6-5, the J gene TRBJ1-2; D might be TRBD1 (5 bases). The CDR3 DNA sequence: TGTGCCAGCCAGGGTTCTAACTATGGCTACACCTTC. Its protein is CASQGSNYGYTF.